One and the same sample provided the 17 T cell receptor beta chains below, sequenced in a study of control samples from healthy donors and cancer patients. Sequencing used immunoSEQ multiplex PCR; TCRdb keeps in-frame clones, though not all of them. The data contain tens of thousands of clones, around 87% of them singletons. Source material: PBMCs. These TCRs come from a woman aged 50 to 60 with head and neck cancer.

V and J are TRBV29-1 and TRBJ2-7, with TRBD1 as a possible D gene (5 bases). The CDR3 is 13 residues long. The V end lost 4 bases, the J end lost 1 base, and 11 bases lay between the germline ends. The germline V gene encodes CDR1 SQVTM and CDR2 ANQGSEA. The CDR3 loop is CSVAGHLSYEQYF. In DNA form, the CDR3 reads TGCAGCGTTGCAGGACACTTATCCTACGAGCAGTACTTC.

The chain uses TRBV28 and TRBJ2-5; D gene unclear. Deletions cut 2 bases from V and 4 bases from J, with 8 bases between. This CDR3 spans 13 amino acids. Germline assignment: CDR1 MDHEN and CDR2 SYDVKM. CDR3 bases: TGTGCCAGCAGTTTAGGCACGGGAGAGACCCAGTACTTC. This sequence encodes CASSLGTGETQYF.

This clone appeared a single time. This chain connects TRBV5-1 to TRBJ1-2, with 7 bases aligning to TRBD1. The CDR3 totals 16 residues. CDR1 is SGHRS and CDR2 is YFSETQ in the germline V gene. With V trimmed by 0 bases and J by 3 bases, 8 bases remained unmatched. The CDR3 reads CASSLALRQGDYGYTF. CDR3 DNA: TGCGCCAGCAGCTTGGCCCTCAGGCAGGGGGACTATGGCTACACCTTC. The variable domain in full, completed from reference TRBV5-1 and TRBJ1-2, reads KAGVTQTPRYLIKTRGQQVTLSCSPISGHRSVSWYQQTPGQGLQFLFEYFSETQRNKGNFPGRFSGRQFSNSRSEMNVSTLELGDSALYLCASSLALRQGDYGYTFGSGTRLTVV.

The V gene is TRBV6-2 or TRBV6-3, the J gene TRBJ1-1; 7 bases line up with TRBD1. CDR3 length: 17 amino acids. The V gene end was trimmed by 0 bases and the J gene end by 0 bases; junction bases not matched to a gene: 7. Germline V gives CDR1 MNHEY, CDR2 SVGEGT. In DNA, the CDR3 is TGTGCCAGCAGTTACTCGGGACAGTTCCAAATGAACACTGAAGCTTTCTTT. Its protein product is CASSYSGQFQMNTEAFF.

The chain employs TRBV7-3 and TRBJ2-7; 8 nucleotides line up with TRBD2. The V and J ends lost 1 base and 3 bases, in that order; junction bases with no gene match: 5. This CDR3 region has 15 residues. CDR1 and CDR2 (germline): SGHTA, FQGTGA. CDR3 sequence (DNA): TGTGCCAGCAGCTTAATGCGGGGGGCGGGCTACGAGCAGTACTTC. This translates into CASSLMRGAGYEQYF.

This chain connects TRBV28 to TRBJ2-2; 10 bases are a match to TRBD1. The CDR3 has 15 amino acids. Per the germline V gene, CDR1 is MDHEN and CDR2 is SYDVKM. With 5 bases clipped from V and 8 bases from J, the junction kept 8 bases outside the gene matches. The CDR3 DNA follows: TGTGCCAGCAGTGCCGGGACAGGGGCAAATGGGGAGCTGTTTTTT. This sequence encodes CASSAGTGANGELFF.

V and J are TRBV4-1 and TRBJ1-2; TRBD1 matches at 10 bases. The trim removed 0 bases at V and 6 bases at J, leaving 4 bases unmatched. Looked up from germline, CDR1 is MGHRA and CDR2 is YSYEKL. CDR3 length: 15 residues. CDR3 in DNA: TGCGCCAGCAGCCAAGATCCCGGGACAGGGGATGGCTACACCTTC. Protein sequence: CASSQDPGTGDGYTF.

CDR3 protein: CASREDHNSPLHF. CDR3 sequence (DNA): TGCGCCAGCAGGGAGGACCACAATTCACCCCTCCACTTT. This sequence joins TRBV5-1 and TRBJ1-6; D uncertain. The germline V gene encodes CDR1 SGHRS and CDR2 YFSETQ. This CDR3 is 13 amino acids long. V shed 5 bases and J shed 7 bases, with 10 bases lying between them. The full variable domain, completed using reference TRBV5-1 and TRBJ1-6, is KAGVTQTPRYLIKTRGQQVTLSCSPISGHRSVSWYQQTPGQGLQFLFEYFSETQRNKGNFPGRFSGRQFSNSRSEMNVSTLELGDSALYLCASREDHNSPLHFGNGTRLTVT.

The CDR3 nucleotides read TGCGCCAGCAGGCCAGGACAGGGTACTTCCTACGAGCAGTACTTC. Translated, it gives CASRPGQGTSYEQYF. The chain carries TRBV5-1 and TRBJ2-7, with 8 bases aligning to TRBD1. V dropped 5 bases and J dropped 1; count of bases not matched to a gene: 8. The germline V gene encodes CDR1 SGHRS and CDR2 YFSETQ. This CDR3 has 15 amino acids.

The V and J genes are TRBV7-8 and TRBJ2-3; D not resolved. The germline V and J ends were trimmed by 6 bases and 9 bases, with 16 bases remaining between them. CDR1 and CDR2 (germline): SGHVS, FQNEAQ. There are 13 residues in the CDR3. The CDR3 bases are TGTGCCAGCAGTCCCCTTTCGGGTGACACGCAGTATTTT. Translated: CASSPLSGDTQYF.

The rearrangement links TRBV19 to TRBJ1-2; 10 nucleotides agree with TRBD1. Germline loops: CDR1 LNHDA, CDR2 SQIVND (reference sequence). This CDR3 contains 16 residues. V gave up 7 bases and J gave up 5 bases; unmatched junction bases: 13. CDR3 bases: TGTGCCAGTACCTCCCCCCGACAGGGGGCGAGGTATGGCTACACCTTC. It is translated as CASTSPRQGARYGYTF.

As concerns this clone: Different DNA sequences within this sample yield the same CDR3. The genes are TRBV9 and TRBJ2-3; no firm D call. Per the germline V gene, CDR1 is SGDLS and CDR2 is YYNGEE. The V end was cut by 0 bases, the J end by 1 base, with 3 bases between. This CDR3 comprises 13 residues. CDR3 DNA: TGTGCCAGCAGCGTAGCCGGCACAGATACGCAGTATTTT. This sequence encodes CASSVAGTDTQYF.

This chain joins TRBV10-3 and TRBJ2-3; D call uncertain. This CDR3 has 14 residues. The V gene's germline CDR1 is ENHRY and CDR2 SYGVKD. Trimming stripped 2 bases from V and 6 bases from J, with 12 bases between. As DNA, the CDR3 is TGTGCCATCAGTGAGGAAGCTAGGTCGGATACGCAGTATTTT. Translating gives CAISEEARSDTQYF.

This rearrangement joins TRBV5-1 to TRBJ1-2, with a possible D match to TRBD1 (5 bases). V was shortened by 2 bases and J by 6 bases, with 8 bases between the two germline ends. The CDR3 consists of 12 residues. Germline CDR1 and CDR2: SGHRS and YFSETQ. Here the CDR3 DNA reads TGCGCCAGCAGCTTTGGGGGGGATGGCTACACCTTC. Amino acid sequence: CASSFGGDGYTF.

The V call is TRBV6-1, the J call TRBJ2-7; D perhaps matches TRBD2 (6 bases). The V end lost 1 base, the J end lost 6 bases, and 19 bases lay between the germline ends. The CDR3 is made up of 16 amino acids. Per the germline V gene, CDR1 is MNHNS and CDR2 is SASEGT. CDR3 sequence (DNA): TGTGCCAGCAGTGAAGAGGAGGGAGCCCTCATCGGCGAGCAGTACTTC. Residues: CASSEEEGALIGEQYF.

J is TRBJ2-5 and V is TRBV6-5; D gene uncertain. Trimming shortened V by 2 bases and J by 4 bases, and 11 bases separated the two germline ends. The V gene's germline CDR1 is MNHEY and CDR2 SVGAGI. This CDR3 is built from 14 residues. The CDR3 reads CASSYGPGAETQYF. As DNA, the CDR3 is TGTGCCAGCAGTTACGGACCCGGTGCAGAGACCCAGTACTTC.

The gene calls are TRBV7-2 and TRBJ2-7, with a weak D call TRBD2 (6 bases). The CDR3 is made up of 14 amino acids. V was clipped by 4 bases and J by 3 bases, with 13 bases between them. Germline CDR1 SGHTA, CDR2 FQGNSA. The CDR3 nucleotides are TGTGCCAGCAGCTCCCGCGGGGAGTACTACGAGCAGTACTTC. Its translation: CASSSRGEYYEQYF.